A selection of T cell receptor beta chains follows, all from one sample in a study of blood T cell repertoires in COVID-19. The data were produced by immunoSEQ multiplex PCR, yet TCRdb's version contains in-frame clones alone and is incomplete. The sample has some 64,000 clones, around two thirds seen once. The material sequenced was PBMCs or T cells enriched from blood (not recorded which). The receptors come from a woman aged 55-75 years who had been exposed to COVID-19. Both conserved end residues are part of each CDR3. The D gene is left open where the match is weak. Clone size appears in some rows only: once, few, many, or a class for an expanded clone.

>TRBJ2-2|NA|TRBV28|NA
TGTGCCCATGGACAGACGAACACCGGGGAGCTGTTTTTT
CAHGQTNTGELFF
>TRBJ1-2|NA|TRBV11-2|NA
TGTGCCAGCAGCTTTGGTCGGGAAGGCTACACCTTC
CASSFGREGYTF
>TRBJ1-5|TRBD1|TRBV29-1|NA
TGCAGCGTTATCCTGGGACAGTCCAATCAGCCCCAGCATTTT
CSVILGQSNQPQHF
>TRBJ1-2|NA|TRBV28|NA
TGTGCCAGCAACGGGGGAGACTATGGCTACACCTTC
CASNGGDYGYTF
>TRBJ1-6|TRBD1|TRBV28|NA
TGTGCCAGCAGCTGGCCTACCGGGACAGGGGGCAGTTATAATTCACCCCTCCACTTT
CASSWPTGTGGSYNSPLHF
>TRBJ2-3|NA|TRBV30|NA
TGTGCCTGGAGTGCCCCGGAGGACCCAGATACGCAGTATTTT
CAWSAPEDPDTQYF
>TRBJ2-1|TRBD2|TRBV24-1|NA
TGTGCCACCAGTGCTCCGGGACTAGATGAGCAGTTCTTC
CATSAPGLDEQFF
>TRBJ1-5|TRBD1|TRBV2|few
TGTGCCAGCAGTGGGGACAGAATGGATCAGCCCCAGCATTTT
CASSGDRMDQPQHF
>TRBJ1-1|NA|TRBV7-2|many
TGTGCCAGCAGCTTAGACAGGGCCACTGAAGCTTTCTTT
CASSLDRATEAFF
>TRBJ1-5|NA|TRBV3-1/TRBV3-2|many
TGTGCCAGCAGCCAACAGGGTCTGAACAATCAGCCCCAGCATTTT
CASSQQGLNNQPQHF
>TRBJ1-2|TRBD1|TRBV28|NA
TGTGCCAGCAACATGGACAGGGCTGACGGCTACACCTTC
CASNMDRADGYTF
>TRBJ2-1|NA|TRBV6-2/TRBV6-3|once
TGTGCCAGCAGTTACTCTGGCAGGGGTGAGCAGTTCTTC
CASSYSGRGEQFF
>TRBJ1-1|NA|TRBV11-2|NA
TGTGCCAGCAGCTTAGTCACAGGGAAGACTGAAGCTTTCTTT
CASSLVTGKTEAFF
>TRBJ1-2|NA|TRBV7-2|few
TGTGCCAGCAGCTTATCAATAGACAGGCAGGGCTATGGCTACACCTTC
CASSLSIDRQGYGYTF
>TRBJ2-1|TRBD2|TRBV11-2|NA
TGTGCCAGCAGCTTGAGACTAGCGGGAGGCAACAATGAGCAGTTCTTC
CASSLRLAGGNNEQFF
>TRBJ2-2|NA|TRBV5-4|NA
TGTGCCAGCAGCTTGGGACAAAGGGAGCTGTTTTTT
CASSLGQRELFF
>TRBJ1-4|NA|TRBV5-4|NA
TGTGCCAGCAGCTTAGGACAGTGGGATGAAAAACTGTTTTTT
CASSLGQWDEKLFF
>TRBJ1-4|NA|TRBV27|NA
TGTGCCAGCAGTTTGCCTACAGGGGAAAAACTGTTTTTT
CASSLPTGEKLFF
>TRBJ2-1|NA|TRBV5-1|NA
TGCGCCAGCAGACACAGTTTCAATGAGCAGTTCTTC
CASRHSFNEQFF
>TRBJ1-4|TRBD1|TRBV7-7|NA
TGTGCTAGCAGCTTGACAGGGGGGACTAATGAAAAACTGTTTTTT
CASSLTGGTNEKLFF
>TRBJ2-3|TRBD1|TRBV6-5|NA
TGTGCCAGCAGTCCGCGACAGGGGAGCACAGATACGCAGTATTTT
CASSPRQGSTDTQYF
>TRBJ1-1|NA|TRBV19|NA
TGTGCCAGTCACCGTGTGGGGGCATGGGGCACTGAAGCTTTCTTT
CASHRVGAWGTEAFF
>TRBJ1-6|NA|TRBV11-2|NA
TGTGCCAGCAGCCAAGGACAGCTGCTTTCACCCCTCCACTTT
CASSQGQLLSPLHF
>TRBJ2-3|NA|TRBV7-9|few
TGTGCCAGCAGCTTACAGGGCACAGATACGCAGTATTTT
CASSLQGTDTQYF
>TRBJ2-3|NA|TRBV11-2|NA
TGTGCCAGCAGCACCCCTAGGGATACGCAGTATTTT
CASSTPRDTQYF
>TRBJ1-1|NA|TRBV28|NA
TGTGCCAGCATCCCGGCGACAGCAAAGGGCACTGAAGCTTTCTTT
CASIPATAKGTEAFF
>TRBJ2-3|NA|TRBV10-3|NA
TGTGCCACCGGACTGGGCGCCTCCACAGATACGCAGTATTTT
CATGLGASTDTQYF
>TRBJ1-6|TRBD1|TRBV20-1|NA
TGCAGTGCTAGTATACTGGACAGGGAGTATTCACCCCTCCACTTT
CSASILDREYSPLHF
>TRBJ2-7|NA|TRBV29-1|once
TGCAGCGTACTCTCGGGGAGCCCTTCCTACGAGCAGTACTTC
CSVLSGSPSYEQYF
>TRBJ1-4|TRBD1|TRBV3-1/TRBV3-2|NA
TGTGCCAGCAGCAGCCGGGGACAGGGAGTGGTTACTAATGAAAAACTGTTTTTT
CASSSRGQGVVTNEKLFF
>TRBJ1-1|NA|TRBV7-2|NA
TGTGCCAGCAGCTTAGAGGGGGAGACTGAAGCTTTCTTT
CASSLEGETEAFF
>TRBJ1-3|NA|TRBV5-1|many
TGCGCCAGCAGCGCGGCTGGCTCTGGAAACACCATATATTTT
CASSAAGSGNTIYF
>TRBJ1-5|NA|TRBV7-2|NA
TGTGCCAGCAGCGCAGGGCCCGGCCCAAGGCCCCAGCATTTT
CASSAGPGPRPQHF
>TRBJ2-7|NA|TRBV6-5|NA
TGTGCCAGTCAGCGTACCCACGAGCAGTACTTC
CASQRTHEQYF
>TRBJ1-5|NA|TRBV28|NA
TGTGCCAGCAGTTTATCGGGGAAAGAGAAGCCCCAGCATTTT
CASSLSGKEKPQHF
>TRBJ2-5|NA|TRBV7-9|NA
TGTGCCAGCAGCTTAGCAACACAGGGAGAAGAGACCCAGTACTTC
CASSLATQGEETQYF
>TRBJ1-1|NA|TRBV12-2|NA
TGTGCAAGTCGCCCAGAGGAGAAGATTGACACTGAAGCTTTCTTT
CASRPEEKIDTEAFF
>TRBJ2-7|TRBD1|TRBV7-9|NA
TGTGCCAGCAGCCCATCCGGGACAGCGCCCGGGTACGAGCAGTACTTC
CASSPSGTAPGYEQYF
>TRBJ1-1|NA|TRBV9|NA
TGTGCCAGCACCTTAACAGGGCTTGAAGCTTTCTTT
CASTLTGLEAFF
>TRBJ2-1|TRBD2|TRBV6-4|NA
TGTGCCAGCAGTGAGACTAGCGGGAGTGGAAATGAGCAGTTCTTC
CASSETSGSGNEQFF
>TRBJ1-1|NA|TRBV28|few
TGTGCCAGCCGAAGTGGGGGGGGCACTGAAGCTTTCTTT
CASRSGGGTEAFF
>TRBJ1-5|NA|TRBV7-2|NA
TGTGCCAGCAGCTTTGGCAGGGGCCGGAGTCAGCCCCAGCATTTT
CASSFGRGRSQPQHF
>TRBJ2-7|NA|TRBV5-8|once
TGTGCCAGCAGCTTGTTGTGGAGGGAGCAGTACTTC
CASSLLWREQYF
>TRBJ2-5|TRBD2|TRBV7-2|NA
TGTGCCAGCAGCTACTATAGCGGGACCCGTCAAGAGACCCAGTACTTC
CASSYYSGTRQETQYF
>TRBJ2-5|TRBD2|TRBV7-6|once
TGTGCCAGCAGCTTTTTAGGGACTAGCGGGGAAGAGACCCAGTACTTC
CASSFLGTSGEETQYF
>TRBJ2-3|NA|TRBV23-1|NA
TGCGCCAGCAGTATCGGGGGGCGCCCAGATACGCAGTATTTT
CASSIGGRPDTQYF
>TRBJ2-1|TRBD2|TRBV24-1|once
TGTGCCACCAGCGAACCGTCTAGCGGGGACTACAATGAGCAGTTCTTC
CATSEPSSGDYNEQFF
>TRBJ2-7|TRBD1|TRBV5-4|NA
TGTGCCAGCAGCCCGGTAGGGACAGGGGGCTACGAGCAGTACTTC
CASSPVGTGGYEQYF
>TRBJ2-1|NA|TRBV27|once
TGTGCCAGTGAAACTGGTGATGAGCAGTTCTTC
CASETGDEQFF
>TRBJ1-6|TRBD1|TRBV13|NA
TGTGCCAGCAGCTTTGGGACAGGGGCCAATTCACCCCTCCACTTT
CASSFGTGANSPLHF
>TRBJ2-5|NA|TRBV11-2|NA
TGTGCCAGCAGCCCACAGCTGTCGACCCAGTACTTC
CASSPQLSTQYF
>TRBJ2-2|TRBD1|TRBV12-5|NA
TGTGCTAGTGGTTTGGAACAGGGGCCGTACACCGGGGAGCTGTTTTTT
CASGLEQGPYTGELFF
>TRBJ1-6|NA|TRBV10-3|NA
TGTGCCACCCGAGATAGGGGCGATAATTCACCCCTCCACTTT
CATRDRGDNSPLHF